This T cell receptor (beta chain) was documented in a study of regulatory T cells in long-lasting Graves disease. There are 13 residues in the CDR3. Trimming removed 2 bases from V and 4 bases from J, with 8 bases in between. Germline V gene data show CDR1 as MNHNS and CDR2 as SASEGT. Documented time point: persistent/refractory GD, antithyroid drugs over 5 years with positive TRAb. The TCR library used RNA extracted from PBMCs. Construction of TCR beta libraries relied on iRepertoire HTBI primers and on Arm-PCR targeting CDR3 regions. TCRdb re-called the multiplex PCR reads through MiXCR, storing one row per CDR3 protein. Here the sample spans 700,000 or so distinct CDR3 sequences, 25% to 35% being singletons. This clonotype was seen only a few times.

This TCR came from a female donor with Graves disease. This chain connects TRBV6-1 to TRBJ1-2; D not resolved. Source: peripheral blood mononuclear cells (PBMCs), taken when the disease was refractory, from a patient treated with antithyroid drugs. The CDR3 protein is CASSENGVYGYTF. CDR3 coding DNA: TGTGCCAGCAGTGAAAACGGCGTCTATGGCTACACCTTC.